The 31 T cell receptor beta chains below come from one sample, sequenced in a study of CD8 T cells in Susac syndrome. Reverse transcription of 0.5 to 1 ug RNA was performed with random hexamers. From the immunoSEQ multiplex PCR reads, TCRdb called clonotypes with MiXCR, one entry per CDR3 protein. The data hold some 150,000 distinct CDR3 sequences, with approximately 95% observed a single time. The sample comprised CD4+ T cells from PBMCs. The origin of the receptors is a human donor with Susac syndrome.

The chain employs TRBV5-1 and TRBJ1-1; possible D gene TRBD1, 5 bases. V lost 3 bases to trimming and J lost 8 bases, with 17 bases between them. The germline CDR1 and CDR2 sequences are SGHRS and YFSETQ. The CDR3 extends over 14 amino acids. DNA of the CDR3: TGCGCCAGCAGCTGGACCGGGGCCTCGCCCGAAGCTTTCTTT. It yields the protein CASSWTGASPEAFF.

The rearrangement uses TRBV28 and TRBJ2-7, with 8 positions matching TRBD1. V trimming: 5 bases; J trimming: 2 bases; junction bases outside the gene matches: 5. CDR1 MDHEN and CDR2 SYDVKM come from the germline V gene. The length of the CDR3 is 14 residues. DNA for the CDR3: TGTGCCAGCAGTGTAACAGGGGGGCCCTACGAGCAGTACTTC. Translated: CASSVTGGPYEQYF. The full variable domain, with the rest looked up from reference TRBV28 and TRBJ2-7, is DVKVTQSSRYLVKRTGEKVFLECVQDMDHENMFWYRQDPGLGLRLIYFSYDVKMKEKGDIPEGYSVSREKKERFSLILESASTNQTSMYLCASSVTGGPYEQYFGPGTRLTVT.

The chain is built from TRBV12-3 or TRBV12-4 and TRBJ2-7; 7 bases fit TRBD2. The CDR3 runs to 11 residues. V gave up 5 bases and J gave up 11 bases; unmatched junction bases: 6. CDR3 protein: CASSLGLVEYF. As DNA, the CDR3 is TGTGCCAGCAGTCTCGGACTAGTGGAGTACTTC.

The chain is built from TRBV20-1 and TRBJ2-3; D is possibly TRBD1 (5 bases). The V gene lost 1 base and the J gene lost 0 bases, with 14 bases spanning the gap. Germline values: CDR1 DFQATT, CDR2 SNEGSKA (reference sequence). This CDR3 contains 16 residues. CDR3 region: CSARGGGATSTDTQYF. The CDR3 bases are TGCAGTGCTAGAGGGGGTGGGGCCACTAGCACAGATACGCAGTATTTT.

The chain couples TRBV7-2 to TRBJ2-1, with TRBD2 matching 8 bases. This CDR3 region has 15 residues. The germline V gene has CDR1 SGHTA and CDR2 FQGNSA. Trimming took 5 bases from V and 4 from J; bases not matched to a gene: 7. The CDR3 loop is CASSPAGTRYNEQFF. The CDR3 region has the DNA TGTGCCAGCAGCCCTGCCGGGACTAGGTACAATGAGCAGTTCTTC.

The chain recombines TRBV19 with TRBJ2-6, with D uncertain. The CDR3 loop spans 14 amino acids. Germline V gene data show CDR1 as LNHDA and CDR2 as SQIVND (reference sequence). V was pared by 5 bases and J by 0 bases, with 5 bases between. Here the CDR3 DNA reads TGTGCCAGTAGTGGTGACTCTGGGGCCAACGTCCTGACTTTC. It is translated as CASSGDSGANVLTF.

This clonotype was seen once. The rearrangement uses TRBV7-9 and TRBJ1-1; 10 bases agree with TRBD1. CDR3 size: 16 residues. Germline CDR1 reads SEHNR; CDR2 reads FQNEAQ (reference sequence). Trimming at V came to 3 bases and at J to 1 base, leaving 5 bases not matched to a gene. In DNA, the CDR3 is TGTGCCAGCAGCTTGACAGGGGGCGAGGGGAACACTGAAGCTTTCTTT. This translates into CASSLTGGEGNTEAFF.

The chain is built from TRBV2 and TRBJ1-4, with D possibly matching TRBD1 (5 bases). The CDR3 contains 12 residues. Between the trimmed V and J ends, which lost 6 bases and 8 bases, there was a span of 10 bases. From germline, CDR1 is SNHLY and CDR2 FYNNEI. CDR3 in DNA: TGTGCCAGCAGGGGGGAAGGCGAAAAACTGTTTTTT. Protein: CASRGEGEKLFF.

The V call is TRBV20-1, the J call TRBJ1-2, with TRBD1 matching over 11 bases. Looked up from germline, CDR1 is DFQATT and CDR2 is SNEGSKA (reference sequence). The CDR3 loop spans 15 amino acids. J gave up 4 bases and V 0 bases, and 4 bases lay outside the gene matches. The CDR3 is CSARDLGQGGYGYTF. CDR3 DNA: TGCAGTGCTAGAGATCTGGGACAGGGGGGCTATGGCTACACCTTC.

This sequence joins TRBV4-1 and TRBJ1-2, with a possible D match to TRBD1 (5 bases). The germline gives CDR1 MGHRA, CDR2 YSYEKL. The CDR3 is 17 residues long. Deletions cut 2 bases from V and 0 bases from J, with 16 bases between. The CDR3 is CASSQPGWDRTNYGYTF. The CDR3 DNA reads as TGCGCCAGCAGCCAACCCGGTTGGGACCGAACTAACTATGGCTACACCTTC.

J is TRBJ2-7 and V is TRBV28; no definite D call. This CDR3 is 14 amino acids long. V lost 3 bases to trimming and J lost 7 bases, with 16 bases between them. CDR1 is MDHEN, CDR2 SYDVKM, per germline. The CDR3 spells CASSFGHPYREQYF. The CDR3 coding sequence is TGTGCCAGCAGTTTCGGGCACCCCTACCGGGAGCAGTACTTC.

The genes are TRBV12-3 or TRBV12-4 and TRBJ1-1; D uncertain. The CDR3 spans 14 residues. The V end lost 7 bases, the J end lost 0 bases, and 12 bases lay between the germline ends. The CDR3 here is CASTPDGVNTEAFF. The CDR3 bases are TGTGCCAGCACCCCGGACGGTGTGAACACTGAAGCTTTCTTT.

The chain is built from TRBV3-1 and TRBJ2-2, with 11 bases identical to TRBD2. Germline-derived CDR1 and CDR2 are LGHDT and YNNKEL (reference sequence). V was clipped by 1 base and J by 3 bases; unmatched bases: 1. The CDR3 runs to 16 residues. CDR3 region: CASSQGTSGYTGELFF. The CDR3 DNA is TGTGCCAGCAGCCAAGGGACTAGCGGGTACACCGGGGAGCTGTTTTTT.

V usage is TRBV20-1 and J usage is TRBJ2-1; 10 bases fit TRBD2. There are 14 residues in the CDR3. CDR1 is DFQATT and CDR2 is SNEGSKA in the germline V gene (reference sequence). The V segment lost 4 bases and the J segment 5 bases; nucleotides outside the gene matches: 5. The CDR3 sequence is CSAMGTSVNNEQFF. The CDR3 nucleotides read TGCAGTGCTATGGGGACTAGCGTAAACAATGAGCAGTTCTTC.

This clonotype appeared a single time. The rearrangement uses TRBV12-3 or TRBV12-4 and TRBJ2-1; D unresolved. CDR3 size: 12 residues. V was pared by 5 bases and J by 15 bases, with 17 bases between. This chain's CDR3 is CASSPRLGRRFF. The DNA for the CDR3 is TGTGCCAGCAGTCCCAGACTGGGTCGGCGGTTCTTC.

The V and J genes are TRBV7-2 and TRBJ2-4; D perhaps matches TRBD1 (7 bases). V lost 6 bases and J 8 bases, leaving 17 bases between the germline ends. The CDR3 consists of 14 residues. Germline-derived CDR1 and CDR2 are SGHTA and FQGNSA. The CDR3 region is CASRSGRGEDIQYF. As DNA, the CDR3 is TGTGCCAGCAGGTCCGGCAGGGGGGAGGACATTCAGTACTTC.

This clonotype was detected a few times. The chain carries TRBV3-1 and TRBJ2-7; D may match TRBD1 or TRBD2 (5 bases each). The CDR3 has 16 residues. V lost 2 bases to trimming and J lost 0 bases, with 14 bases between them. The V gene's germline CDR1 is LGHDT and CDR2 YNNKEL (reference sequence). CDR3 coding DNA: TGTGCCAGCAGCCAATACACGTTCGGGGCCTCCTACGAGCAGTACTTC. This sequence encodes CASSQYTFGASYEQYF.

The chain carries TRBV9 and TRBJ2-1, with 11 bases identical to TRBD2. This CDR3 is built from 16 residues. Germline-derived CDR1 and CDR2 are SGDLS and YYNGEE. V lost 4 bases and J lost 1; bases outside the gene matches: 4. Written as DNA, the CDR3 is TGTGCCAGCAGCCGATTAGCGGGAGGGTCCTACAATGAGCAGTTCTTC. Its protein is CASSRLAGGSYNEQFF.

The chain links TRBV29-1 to TRBJ2-7; 9 nucleotides agree with TRBD2. Germline V gene sequence: CDR1 SQVTM, CDR2 ANQGSEA. V was pared by 7 bases and J by 6 bases, with 13 bases of the junction left unmatched. This CDR3 is built from 14 residues. This chain's CDR3 is CSAGRREGLGEQYF. The CDR3 region has the DNA TGCAGCGCCGGACGGCGGGAGGGCCTCGGCGAGCAGTACTTC.

J is TRBJ1-2 and V is TRBV5-1, with TRBD1 matching over 7 bases. CDR1 SGHRS and CDR2 YFSETQ come from the germline V gene. The CDR3 length is 16 residues. The trim removed 6 bases at V and 1 base at J, leaving 12 bases unmatched. The CDR3 reads CASTRGRDSLNYGYTF. DNA of the CDR3: TGCGCCAGCACCCGGGGCCGGGACAGCCTTAACTATGGCTACACCTTC.

V is TRBV14 and J is TRBJ1-1, with TRBD1 as a possible D gene (5 bases). The germline CDR1 and CDR2 sequences are SGHDN and FVKESK. The CDR3 is 15 amino acids. V was clipped by 4 bases and J by 4 bases, with 16 bases between them. CDR3: CASSRPGSLSTEAFF. Here the CDR3 DNA reads TGTGCCAGCAGCCGCCCAGGGAGTCTATCCACTGAAGCTTTCTTT.

The chain carries TRBV28 and TRBJ2-6; weak D call: TRBD2 (6 bases). The V and J ends lost 5 bases and 2 bases respectively, with 10 bases between them. The CDR3 totals 15 residues. Germline CDR1 MDHEN, CDR2 SYDVKM. The CDR3 DNA reads TGTGCCAGCAGTCTTTCGGGGGCTGGGGCCAACGTCCTGACTTTC. As protein: CASSLSGAGANVLTF.

CDR3 loop: CASSQDSNQPQHF. CDR3 in DNA: TGTGCCAGCAGCCAAGATAGCAATCAGCCCCAGCATTTT. The chain carries TRBV3-1 and TRBJ1-5; unclear D gene. Germline CDR1 reads LGHDT; CDR2 reads YNNKEL (reference sequence). The CDR3 length is 13 residues. V gave up 0 bases and J gave up 0 bases, with 0 bases separating them.

The chain has TRBV28 and TRBJ1-1; 7 bases map to TRBD1. J lost 5 bases, V lost 6 bases, and 12 bases had no gene match. The CDR3 is 15 amino acids. The germline V gene encodes CDR1 MDHEN and CDR2 SYDVKM. The CDR3 protein is CASRTSLGGVTEAFF. The CDR3 bases are TGTGCCAGCAGAACCTCTTTAGGGGGCGTGACTGAAGCTTTCTTT.

V and J are TRBV23-1 and TRBJ1-5; D is undetermined. TRBV23-1 is an ORF for which the function is uncertain. This CDR3 is 16 amino acids long. V gave up 2 bases and J gave up 1 base, with 12 bases separating them. The DNA of the CDR3 is TGCGCCAGCAGTCAACCCGGGGTGGCGAGCAATCAGCCCCAGCATTTT. Amino acid sequence: CASSQPGVASNQPQHF.

This chain connects TRBV29-1 to TRBJ2-5; perhaps TRBD1 as D (5 bases). In germline, CDR1 is SQVTM, CDR2 ANQGSEA. V dropped 1 base and J dropped 5 bases, with 14 bases sitting between them. The CDR3 spans 14 residues. The CDR3 protein is CSVEGLLGRETQYF. The CDR3 nucleotides are TGCAGCGTTGAAGGACTTTTGGGGCGCGAGACCCAGTACTTC.

This chain links TRBV7-2 with TRBJ2-7; 12 bases match TRBD2. This CDR3 region has 18 residues. CDR1 and CDR2 from the germline V gene are SGHTA and FQGNSA. V shed 1 base, J shed 2 bases, and the junction held 9 bases outside the gene matches. The CDR3 reads CASSLVGGWTSGTYEQYF. The CDR3, as DNA: TGTGCCAGCAGCTTAGTAGGGGGTTGGACTAGCGGGACCTACGAGCAGTACTTC.

The chain has TRBV10-3 and TRBJ1-1, with D possibly TRBD1 on 5 matching bases. Trimming shortened V by 10 bases and J by 0 bases, and 12 bases separated the two germline ends. The CDR3 has 13 residues. Germline V gives CDR1 ENHRY, CDR2 SYGVKD. The CDR3 bases are TGTGCCACACGGGGGGGGATGAACACTGAAGCTTTCTTT. This gives the protein CATRGGMNTEAFF.

This chain connects TRBV20-1 to TRBJ1-5; D remains unclear. This CDR3 comprises 14 residues. V shed 3 bases and J shed 1 base, with 10 bases lying between them. Germline V gene sequence: CDR1 DFQATT, CDR2 SNEGSKA (reference sequence). CDR3 loop: CSASWRGSNQPQHF. The CDR3 DNA follows: TGCAGTGCTAGTTGGCGAGGGAGCAATCAGCCCCAGCATTTT.

This clonotype was detected only once. CDR3: CSARDRGDRRYNEQFF. In DNA, the CDR3 is TGCAGTGCTAGAGATCGCGGGGACAGGCGTTACAATGAGCAGTTCTTC. This chain joins TRBV20-1 and TRBJ2-1, with 8 bases lining up with TRBD1. CDR3 size: 16 residues. The germline V gene has CDR1 DFQATT and CDR2 SNEGSKA (reference sequence). V dropped 0 bases and J dropped 4; count of bases not matched to a gene: 8.

The genes are TRBV4-2 and TRBJ1-5; D call uncertain. Germline CDR1 and CDR2: LGHNA and YNFKEQ. With 1 base removed from V and 2 bases from J, the gap between germline ends came to 9 bases. The CDR3 extends over 15 amino acids. The CDR3 coding sequence is TGTGCCAGCAGCCAAGGCTACTTTGGCAATCAGCCCCAGCATTTT. It translates to CASSQGYFGNQPQHF.